Below are 20 T cell receptor beta chains sequenced from a single sample in a study of a mutant IDH1 vaccine in newly diagnosed glioma. Measured with immunoSEQ multiplex PCR; TCRdb has only the in-frame clones, and not every one. The table lists around 33,000 clones, approximately 87% of them singletons, with 12% in the top ten. Their specific antigens are unknown. Time point noted: week 47, end of study. Every single dose of the vaccine, 300 ug of mutant IDH1 20-mer peptide, came with topical imiquimod. The sample in question was PBMCs, obtained from a glioma patient whose treatment included an IDH1 peptide vaccine. The receptors here all came from a woman aged 25 to 45 with glioma.

This rearrangement joins TRBV25-1 to TRBJ2-3, with D maybe TRBD1 (6 bases). The CDR3 spans 15 residues. Germline values: CDR1 MGHDK, CDR2 SYGVNS. Trimming removed 1 base from V and 2 bases from J, with 10 bases in between. CDR3 DNA: TGTGCCAGCAGTGAATTCGGACAGTTCACAGATACGCAGTATTTT. Translated, it gives CASSEFGQFTDTQYF.

The chain couples TRBV4-1 to TRBJ1-2; TRBD1 matches at 7 bases. The J segment lost 6 bases and the V segment lost 0 bases, leaving 1 base of the junction unmatched. The CDR3 spans 13 residues. Per germline, CDR1 MGHRA and CDR2 YSYEKL. This CDR3 reads CASSQDQGDGYTF. The CDR3 bases are TGCGCCAGCAGCCAAGATCAGGGGGATGGCTACACCTTC.

V gene TRBV4-1 combines with J gene TRBJ1-1; 9 nucleotides agree with TRBD1. Unmatched junction bases numbered 5, after V lost 0 bases and J lost 6 bases. Germline V gene lookup returns CDR1 MGHRA and CDR2 YSYEKL. This CDR3 is built from 15 residues. The CDR3 protein is CASSQERTGVAEAFF. Written as DNA, the CDR3 is TGCGCCAGCAGCCAAGAGCGGACAGGGGTCGCTGAAGCTTTCTTT.

J is TRBJ1-1 and V is TRBV5-1, with D perhaps TRBD1 (6 bases). CDR1 and CDR2 (germline): SGHRS, YFSETQ. The CDR3 length is 14 residues. The germline V and J ends were trimmed by 3 bases and 2 bases, with 11 bases remaining between them. CDR3 loop: CASSYTGINTEAFF. Here the CDR3 DNA reads TGCGCCAGCAGCTATACAGGGATCAACACTGAAGCTTTCTTT.

This chain joins TRBV7-7 and TRBJ2-5; D is perhaps TRBD2 (5 bases). Germline V CDR1 and CDR2: SSHAT, FNYEAQ (reference sequence). Deletions cut 5 bases from V and 1 base from J, with 11 bases between. The CDR3 contains 14 residues. Here the CDR3 reads CASSPNRGQETQYF. DNA of the CDR3: TGTGCCAGCAGCCCAAACCGGGGCCAAGAGACCCAGTACTTC.

The chain is built from TRBV30 and TRBJ1-1; unclear D gene. Trimming took off 1 base at V and 1 base at J, with 10 bases between the two ends. The germline CDR1 and CDR2 sequences are GTSNPN and SVGIG (reference sequence). The CDR3 is 14 amino acids. The CDR3 loop reads CAWSGLYRNTEAFF. For the CDR3, the DNA is TGTGCCTGGAGTGGCCTCTACAGGAACACTGAAGCTTTCTTT.

The chain carries TRBV2 and TRBJ1-5; D is undetermined. Germline V gives CDR1 SNHLY, CDR2 FYNNEI. CDR3 size: 12 residues. With 4 bases removed from V and 5 bases from J, the gap between germline ends came to 6 bases. CDR3 sequence reads: CASSGGYQPQHF. The DNA of the CDR3 is TGTGCCAGCAGTGGGGGTTATCAGCCCCAGCATTTT.

V gene TRBV2 combines with J gene TRBJ1-1; no clear D. Deletions cut 5 bases from V and 3 bases from J, with 7 bases between. Germline V gene sequence: CDR1 SNHLY, CDR2 FYNNEI. The length of the CDR3 is 12 residues. The CDR3 nucleotides read TGTGCCAGCAGTTTGTTTGACACTGAAGCTTTCTTT. Its protein product is CASSLFDTEAFF.

This chain connects TRBV5-1 to TRBJ1-3; D perhaps matches TRBD1 (5 bases). V lost 3 bases to trimming and J lost 4 bases, with 14 bases between them. CDR1 and CDR2 (germline): SGHRS, YFSETQ. This CDR3 spans 15 amino acids. DNA of the CDR3: TGCGCCAGCAGCTCAGAGGGGTCCCGAGGAAACACCATATATTTT. Translating it yields CASSSEGSRGNTIYF.

This sequence joins TRBV27 and TRBJ1-2; D gene unclear. The germline V gene has CDR1 MNHEY and CDR2 SMNVEV (reference sequence). V was clipped by 8 bases and J by 4 bases, with 14 bases between them. CDR3 length equals 13 residues. In nucleotides, the CDR3 is TGTGCCAGCGGATATGACGGAAGCTATGGCTACACCTTC. Its protein is CASGYDGSYGYTF.

This clone was seen just once. J is TRBJ1-2 and V is TRBV5-3; no clear D gene. TRBV5-3 is known as an ORF, though its function is uncertain. Trimming pared 1 base from V and 5 bases from J, leaving 9 bases between. The CDR3 spans 13 residues. CDR3 nucleotides: TGTGCCAGAAGCTTGTTCCAGCTTTATGGCTACACCTTC. This codes for CARSLFQLYGYTF.

This chain uses TRBV7-2 with TRBJ2-7; D might be TRBD2 (5 bases). V was cut by 1 base and J by 0 bases, with 16 bases left in between. The CDR3 length is 17 residues. CDR1 SGHTA and CDR2 FQGNSA come from the germline V gene. The CDR3 loop reads CASSLDSAGLGSYEQYF. CDR3 sequence (DNA): TGTGCCAGCAGCTTAGATAGCGCTGGTCTCGGCTCCTACGAGCAGTACTTC.

This clone has only a few counts. The V and J genes are TRBV30 and TRBJ1-2; TRBD1 is a possible D gene (6 bases). The CDR3 runs to 13 residues. Germline V gene data show CDR1 as GTSNPN and CDR2 as SVGIG (reference sequence). The CDR3 loop reads CGTRSGHLYGYTF. In DNA form, the CDR3 reads TGTGGTACACGATCGGGACACCTCTATGGCTACACCTTC.

The chain employs TRBV4-2 and TRBJ1-6; D remains unclear. This CDR3 has 13 residues. The germline V gene encodes CDR1 LGHNA and CDR2 YNFKEQ. V lost 3 bases, J lost 9 bases, and 9 bases lay in between. The CDR3 sequence is CASSQYLSSPLHF. The CDR3 DNA reads TGTGCCAGCAGCCAGTACTTGAGTTCACCCCTCCACTTT.

J is TRBJ1-2 and V is TRBV30; D unclear. V was trimmed by 3 bases and J by 2 bases, leaving 10 bases between them. The CDR3 is made up of 13 amino acids. CDR1 is GTSNPN and CDR2 is SVGIG in the germline V gene (reference sequence). The CDR3 region is CAWSPGMNYGYTF. As DNA, the CDR3 is TGTGCCTGGAGCCCCGGGATGAACTATGGCTACACCTTC.

V and J are TRBV7-2 and TRBJ2-5; no clear D. V shed 0 bases and J shed 2 bases, with 7 bases lying between them. The germline CDR1 and CDR2 sequences are SGHTA and FQGNSA. This CDR3 has 14 amino acids. The CDR3 DNA reads as TGTGCCAGCAGCTTAGCTGTGGGGCAAGAGACCCAGTACTTC. Its protein product is CASSLAVGQETQYF.

The chain joins TRBV4-1 to TRBJ2-3; 10 bases are shared with TRBD2. CDR1 is MGHRA and CDR2 is YSYEKL in the germline V gene. The CDR3 runs 18 residues. V was clipped by 5 bases and J by 1 base; unmatched bases: 12. DNA for the CDR3: TGCGCCAGCAGCTATTCCGCCGCACTAGCGGGGCGCACAGATACGCAGTATTTT. This translates into CASSYSAALAGRTDTQYF.

In its sample, this clone was seen once. The genes are TRBV7-2 and TRBJ2-3, with 8 bases fitting TRBD2. CDR3 length: 15 amino acids. Germline-derived CDR1 and CDR2 are SGHTA and FQGNSA. Germline trimming cut 8 bases from V and 1 base from J; bases unmatched to any gene: 8. The CDR3 region is CASAGGRGRTDTQYF. The CDR3 nucleotides are TGTGCCAGCGCGGGGGGACGGGGGCGCACAGATACGCAGTATTTT.

CDR3 in DNA: TGCGCCAGCAGCCAAGATTTCGGACAGGGGGCGCGGTATGGCTACACCTTC. Translating gives CASSQDFGQGARYGYTF. The rearrangement uses TRBV4-3 and TRBJ1-2; TRBD1 agrees at 11 bases. CDR1 is LGHNA and CDR2 is YSLEER in the germline V gene. With V trimmed by 0 bases and J by 5 bases, 8 bases remained unmatched. The CDR3 contains 17 residues.

This rearrangement joins TRBV10-1 to TRBJ2-3; D is tentatively TRBD1 or TRBD2 (5 bases each). The CDR3 has 11 amino acids. Germline V gene lookup returns CDR1 WNHNN and CDR2 SYGVQD (reference sequence). V was cut by 5 bases and J by 6 bases, with 6 bases left in between. CDR3 coding DNA: TGCGCCAGCAGTTGGGGGGATACGCAGTATTTT. Translation gives CASSWGDTQYF.